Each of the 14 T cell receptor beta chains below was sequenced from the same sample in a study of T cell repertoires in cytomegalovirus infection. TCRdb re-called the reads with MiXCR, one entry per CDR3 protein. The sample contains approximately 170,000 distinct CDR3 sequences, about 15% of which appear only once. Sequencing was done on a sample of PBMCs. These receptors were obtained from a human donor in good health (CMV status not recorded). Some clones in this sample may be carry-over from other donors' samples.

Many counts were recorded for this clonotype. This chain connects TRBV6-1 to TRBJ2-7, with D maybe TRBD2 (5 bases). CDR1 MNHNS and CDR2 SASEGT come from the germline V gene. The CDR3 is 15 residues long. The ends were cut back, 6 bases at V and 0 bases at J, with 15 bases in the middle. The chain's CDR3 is CASSPAAGSSYEQYF. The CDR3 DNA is TGTGCCAGCAGCCCAGCGGCAGGCAGCTCCTACGAGCAGTACTTC.

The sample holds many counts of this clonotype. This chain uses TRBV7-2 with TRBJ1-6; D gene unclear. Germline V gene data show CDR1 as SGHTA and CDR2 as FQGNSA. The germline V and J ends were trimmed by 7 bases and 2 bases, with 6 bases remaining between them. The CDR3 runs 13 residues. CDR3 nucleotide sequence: TGTGCCAGCACCAAGACCTATAATTCACCCCTCCACTTT. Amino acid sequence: CASTKTYNSPLHF.

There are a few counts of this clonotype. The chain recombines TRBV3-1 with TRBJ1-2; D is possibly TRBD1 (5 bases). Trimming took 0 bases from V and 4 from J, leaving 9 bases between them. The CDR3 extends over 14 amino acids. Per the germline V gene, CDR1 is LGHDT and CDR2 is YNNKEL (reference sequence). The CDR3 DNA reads TGTGCCAGCAGCCAAGATCGGGGCAGCTATGGCTACACCTTC. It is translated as CASSQDRGSYGYTF.

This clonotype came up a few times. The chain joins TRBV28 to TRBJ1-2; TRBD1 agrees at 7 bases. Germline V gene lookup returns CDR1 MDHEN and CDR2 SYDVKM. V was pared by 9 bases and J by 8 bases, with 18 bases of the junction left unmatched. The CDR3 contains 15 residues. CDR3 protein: CASESGQANSEGYTF. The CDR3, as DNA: TGTGCCAGTGAGAGCGGACAGGCCAACTCGGAGGGCTACACCTTC.

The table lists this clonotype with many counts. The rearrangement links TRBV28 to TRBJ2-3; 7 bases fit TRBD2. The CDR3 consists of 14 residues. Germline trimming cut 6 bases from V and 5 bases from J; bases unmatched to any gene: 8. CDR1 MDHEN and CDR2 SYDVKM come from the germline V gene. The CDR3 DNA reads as TGTGCCAGCAGGGGAGGGCCTGGGATAGATACGCAGTATTTT. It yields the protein CASRGGPGIDTQYF. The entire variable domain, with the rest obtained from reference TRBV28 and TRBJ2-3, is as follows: DVKVTQSSRYLVKRTGEKVFLECVQDMDHENMFWYRQDPGLGLRLIYFSYDVKMKEKGDIPEGYSVSREKKERFSLILESASTNQTSMYLCASRGGPGIDTQYFGPGTRLTVL.

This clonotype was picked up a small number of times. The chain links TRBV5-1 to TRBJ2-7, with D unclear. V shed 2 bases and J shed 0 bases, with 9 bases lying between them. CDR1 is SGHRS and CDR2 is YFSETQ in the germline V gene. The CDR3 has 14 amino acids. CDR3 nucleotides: TGCGCCAGCAGCTTCCGTGGGCACTCCTACGAGCAGTACTTC. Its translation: CASSFRGHSYEQYF.

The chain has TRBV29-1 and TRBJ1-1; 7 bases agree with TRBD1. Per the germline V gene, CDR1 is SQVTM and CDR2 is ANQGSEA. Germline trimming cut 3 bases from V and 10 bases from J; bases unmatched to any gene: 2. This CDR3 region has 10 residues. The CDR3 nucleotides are TGCAGCGTTGAGAGGGGGCTAGCTTTCTTT. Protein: CSVERGLAFF.

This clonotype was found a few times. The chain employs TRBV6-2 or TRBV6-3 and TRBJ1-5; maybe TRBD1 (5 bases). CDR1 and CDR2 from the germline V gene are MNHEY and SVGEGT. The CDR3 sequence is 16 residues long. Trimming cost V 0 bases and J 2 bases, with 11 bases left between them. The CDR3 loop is CASSYSKTVGNQPQHF. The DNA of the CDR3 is TGTGCCAGCAGTTACTCGAAGACAGTGGGCAATCAGCCCCAGCATTTT.

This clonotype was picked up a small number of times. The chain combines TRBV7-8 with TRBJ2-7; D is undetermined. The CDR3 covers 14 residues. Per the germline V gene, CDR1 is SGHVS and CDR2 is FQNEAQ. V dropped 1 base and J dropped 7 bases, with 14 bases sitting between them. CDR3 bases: TGTGCCAGCAGCTTAGGCGCCCTCGTCCAGGAGCAGTACTTC. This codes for CASSLGALVQEQYF.

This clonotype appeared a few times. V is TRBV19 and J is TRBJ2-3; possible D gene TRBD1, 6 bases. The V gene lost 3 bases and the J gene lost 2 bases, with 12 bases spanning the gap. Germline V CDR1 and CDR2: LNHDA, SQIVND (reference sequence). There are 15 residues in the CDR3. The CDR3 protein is CASSILWTDTDTQYF. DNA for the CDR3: TGTGCCAGTAGTATCCTCTGGACAGACACAGATACGCAGTATTTT. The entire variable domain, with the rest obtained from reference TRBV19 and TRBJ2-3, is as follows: DGGITQSPKYLFRKEGQNVTLSCEQNLNHDAMYWYRQDPGQGLRLIYYSQIVNDFQKGDIAEGYSVSREKKESFPLTVTSAQKNPTAFYLCASSILWTDTDTQYFGPGTRLTVL.

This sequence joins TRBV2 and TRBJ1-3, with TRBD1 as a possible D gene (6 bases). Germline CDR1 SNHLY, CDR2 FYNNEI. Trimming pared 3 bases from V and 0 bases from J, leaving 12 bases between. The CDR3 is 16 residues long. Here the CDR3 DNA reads TGTGCCAGCAGTGAGATAGGACAGTACTCTGGAAACACCATATATTTT. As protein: CASSEIGQYSGNTIYF.

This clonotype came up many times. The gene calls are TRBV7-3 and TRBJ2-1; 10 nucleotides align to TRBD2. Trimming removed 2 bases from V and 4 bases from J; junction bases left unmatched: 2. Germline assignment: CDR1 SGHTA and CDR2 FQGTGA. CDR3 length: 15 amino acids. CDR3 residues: CASSLGLAAYNEQFF. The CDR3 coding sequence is TGTGCCAGCAGCTTAGGACTAGCGGCATACAATGAGCAGTTCTTC.

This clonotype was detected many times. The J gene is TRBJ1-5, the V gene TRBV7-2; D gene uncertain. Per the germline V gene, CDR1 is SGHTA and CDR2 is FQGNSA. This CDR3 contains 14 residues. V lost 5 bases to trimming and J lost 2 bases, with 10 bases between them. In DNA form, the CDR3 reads TGTGCCAGCAGCCCTCGGCAGGGCAATCAGCCCCAGCATTTT. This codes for CASSPRQGNQPQHF. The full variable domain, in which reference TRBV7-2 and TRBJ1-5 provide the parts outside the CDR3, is GAGVSQSPSNKVTEKGKDVELRCDPISGHTALYWYRQSLGQGLEFLIYFQGNSAPDKSGLPSDRFSAERTGGSVSTLTIQRTQQEDSAVYLCASSPRQGNQPQHFGDGTRLSIL.

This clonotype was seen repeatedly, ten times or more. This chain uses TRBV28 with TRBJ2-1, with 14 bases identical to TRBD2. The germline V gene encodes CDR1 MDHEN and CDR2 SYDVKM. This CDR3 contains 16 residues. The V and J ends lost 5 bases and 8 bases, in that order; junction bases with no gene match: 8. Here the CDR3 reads CASSRLAGGPLDEQFF. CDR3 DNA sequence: TGTGCCAGCAGTCGACTAGCGGGAGGGCCCCTCGATGAGCAGTTCTTC.